These T cell receptor beta chains were read from a single sample in a study of T cells after yellow fever vaccination. From the 5' RACE reads, TCRdb called clonotypes with MiXCR, one entry per CDR3 protein. The sample includes about 200,000 distinct CDR3 sequences, 2.5% to 3.5% of them seen just once. Sequenced here: CD4+ T cells sorted from PBMCs, sampled 10 days after the yellow fever booster vaccination. These receptors all stem from a man aged 18 to 30 who received the YFV17D yellow fever vaccine. Both conserved end residues are part of each CDR3. The D gene is left open where the match is weak. Clone size appears in some rows only: once, few, many, or a class for an expanded clone.

abundance	d_gene	v_gene	j_gene	CDR3nt	CDR3aa
.	.	TRBV6-6	TRBJ2-3	TGTGCCAGCACCGGCTGGGGGATGGGCACAGATACGCAGTATTTT	CASTGWGMGTDTQYF
.	.	TRBV3-1	TRBJ2-5	TGTGCCAGCAGCCAAGATCTCTTGGAGACCCAGTACTTC	CASSQDLLETQYF
.	TRBD1	TRBV11-2	TRBJ1-5	TGTGCCAGCAGCGAGTTTCCGGGACAGGGCAATCAGCCCCAGCATTTT	CASSEFPGQGNQPQHF
.	.	TRBV19	TRBJ2-1	TGTGCCAGTAGTACTGGGGCACCAGTTGAGCAGTTCTTC	CASSTGAPVEQFF
few	.	TRBV5-1	TRBJ1-4	TGCGCCAGCAGCGACGTAAAACAGGGAGGGGAAAAACTGTTTTTT	CASSDVKQGGEKLFF
many	.	TRBV6-6	TRBJ2-1	TGTGCCAGCAGTTCTGACAGATCCTACAATGAGCAGTTCTTC	CASSSDRSYNEQFF
.	.	TRBV4-3	TRBJ1-5	TGCGCCAGCAGCCAAGAGTGGAATCAGCCCCAGCATTTT	CASSQEWNQPQHF
many	TRBD1	TRBV13	TRBJ2-5	TGTGCCAGCACGTACAGGGGTCAAGAGACCCAGTACTTC	CASTYRGQETQYF
many	.	TRBV24-1	TRBJ2-5	TGTGCCACCAGTGACCCGGGGCCGGCCCAAGAGACCCAGTACTTC	CATSDPGPAQETQYF
.	.	TRBV6-4	TRBJ2-5	TGTGCCAGCAGTGACTCGGTGGAGACCCAGTACTTC	CASSDSVETQYF
.	.	TRBV5-6	TRBJ1-1	TGTGCCAGCAGCTATCCCGGTACGAGGGTTTCTGAAGCTTTCTTT	CASSYPGTRVSEAFF
.	.	TRBV4-2	TRBJ1-1	TGTGCCAGCAGCCGCGAAGGGAACAGTTTCTCTCCTGAAGCTTTCTTT	CASSREGNSFSPEAFF
many	TRBD1	TRBV20-1	TRBJ1-5	TGCAGTGCTAGAGAGGAAGGGGGCAGTCCGACCCAGCATTTT	CSAREEGGSPTQHF
.	.	TRBV30	TRBJ1-2	TGTGCCTGGAGTGTACGCTCGCCAGCACTCTATGGCTACACCTTC	CAWSVRSPALYGYTF
.	TRBD1	TRBV4-1	TRBJ1-6	TGCGCCAGCAGCCAAGTGGGGCAGGGGGCGCGTAATTCACCCCTCCACTTT	CASSQVGQGARNSPLHF